One sample yielded the 9 T cell receptor beta chains listed below, sequenced in a study of shared clonotypes between healthy human individuals. Produced via immunoSEQ multiplex PCR; TCRdb's table is partial and in-frame only. The repertoire holds 400,000 to 600,000 clones, with 70% to 80% as singletons. Sequenced material: PBMCs. The receptors come from a woman between 40 and 55 years old in good health. Some clones in this sample may be carry-over from other donors' samples.

This rearrangement joins TRBV15 to TRBJ1-2; D ambiguous. This CDR3 spans 14 amino acids. Trimming took off 0 bases at V and 4 bases at J, with 9 bases between the two ends. Germline assignment: CDR1 LNHNV and CDR2 YYDKDF (reference sequence). The CDR3 is CATSRDMGGYGYTF. Written as DNA, the CDR3 is TGTGCCACCAGCAGAGATATGGGTGGCTATGGCTACACCTTC.

This chain connects TRBV27 to TRBJ1-5, with D uncertain. Trimming removed 3 bases at V and 0 bases at J, with 3 bases between. The CDR3 consists of 13 residues. Germline lookup yields CDR1 MNHEY and CDR2 SMNVEV (reference sequence). The CDR3 spells CASSFSSNQPQHF. CDR3 DNA: TGTGCCAGCAGTTTTTCTAGCAATCAGCCCCAGCATTTT.

The CDR3, as DNA: TGTGCCAGCTCACCTCTTTTTGGGACCCCAACTCCTTCCTACGAGCAGTACTTC. Its translation is CASSPLFGTPTPSYEQYF. The chain carries TRBV18 and TRBJ2-7; D is possibly TRBD1 or TRBD2 (5 bases each). The V and J ends lost 3 bases and 1 base respectively, with 22 bases between them. This CDR3 has 18 amino acids. Germline-derived CDR1 and CDR2 are KGHSH and LQKENI.

V usage is TRBV2 and J usage is TRBJ2-5; TRBD1 might be the D (5 bases). This CDR3 region has 14 residues. The germline V gene has CDR1 SNHLY and CDR2 FYNNEI. V lost 6 bases to trimming and J lost 0 bases, with 11 bases between them. CDR3 in DNA: TGTGCCAGCAGGCTTGACAGTTACCAAGAGACCCAGTACTTC. This translates into CASRLDSYQETQYF. Based on the CDR3 plus reference TRBV2 and TRBJ2-5, the full variable domain is EPEVTQTPSHQVTQMGQEVILRCVPISNHLYFYWYRQILGQKVEFLVSFYNNEISEKSEIFDDQFSVERPDGSNFTLKIRSTKLEDSAMYFCASRLDSYQETQYFGPGTRLLVL.

The chain is built from TRBV7-3 and TRBJ1-5; 7 bases are a match to TRBD1. V shed 4 bases and J 0 bases; nucleotides not matched to a gene: 3. Germline CDR1 SGHTA, CDR2 FQGTGA. This CDR3 comprises 15 residues. DNA for the CDR3: TGTGCCAGCAGCTACCGGACAGGTAGCAATCAGCCCCAGCATTTT. Translation: CASSYRTGSNQPQHF.

The V call is TRBV2, the J call TRBJ2-7; 8 nucleotides align to TRBD2. Trimming cost V 6 bases and J 3 bases; bases outside gene matches: 1. Germline CDR1 is SNHLY and CDR2 is FYNNEI. CDR3 length equals 12 residues. The CDR3 bases are TGTGCCAGCAGGCGGGAGGTCTACGAGCAGTACTTC. Protein sequence: CASRREVYEQYF.

The chain recombines TRBV7-2 with TRBJ1-5, with D hard to call. The CDR3 totals 19 residues. The ends were cut back, 5 bases at V and 3 bases at J, with 26 bases in the middle. Germline CDR1 is SGHTA and CDR2 is FQGNSA. CDR3 region: CASSARPAPGPDYNQPQHF. In DNA, the CDR3 is TGTGCCAGCAGCGCGCGCCCGGCCCCCGGACCCGATTACAATCAGCCCCAGCATTTT.

The chain employs TRBV2 and TRBJ2-3; 13 bases fit TRBD2. Per the germline V gene, CDR1 is SNHLY and CDR2 is FYNNEI. V gave up 6 bases and J gave up 5 bases; unmatched junction bases: 11. The CDR3 spans 17 residues. The CDR3 bases are TGTGCCAGCAGCGAACTTGGACTAGCGGGAGCAATAGATACGCAGTATTTT. Its translation: CASSELGLAGAIDTQYF.

This clone was seen a single time. The chain employs TRBV19 and TRBJ1-1; tentatively, D is TRBD1 (6 bases). The V end was cut by 4 bases, the J end by 6 bases, with 15 bases between. Germline lookup yields CDR1 LNHDA and CDR2 SQIVND (reference sequence). The CDR3 is 14 residues long. DNA for the CDR3: TGTGCCAGTAGTAGTACAGGGCTAGGCGCTGAAGCTTTCTTT. It yields the protein CASSSTGLGAEAFF.